A single sample is the source of the 10 T cell receptor beta chains below, sequenced in a study of beta chain features in type 1 diabetes. No antigen has been assigned to these receptors. Findings of the study overall: For Type 1 diabetes patients, all four CD4+ subsets carried TCRB CDR3s that were moderately but significantly shorter.

The entirety of the isolated RNA underwent reverse transcription, so expressed TCRB transcripts were sequenced. Clones were sequenced by immunoSEQ multiplex PCR, and TCRdb holds only the in-frame ones, with some missing. The sample lists roughly 160,000 clones; approximately 8.1% were seen once. The sample was central memory CD4+ T cells from blood. These receptors were obtained from a woman in her thirties or forties with type 1 diabetes.

The table lists this clone with many counts. This rearrangement joins TRBV5-1 to TRBJ1-2; 9 bases line up with TRBD1. Germline CDR1 SGHRS, CDR2 YFSETQ. This CDR3 contains 14 residues. After removal of 4 bases from V and 8 bases from J, the junction contained 9 bases not matched to a gene. The CDR3 is CASSEGQGVGGYTF. For the CDR3, the DNA is TGCGCCAGCAGCGAGGGACAGGGAGTAGGCGGCTACACCTTC.

V and J are TRBV7-8 and TRBJ1-2, with TRBD1 as a possible D gene (6 bases). Trimming took 0 bases from V and 7 from J, leaving 15 bases between them. Germline CDR1 and CDR2: SGHVS and FQNEAQ. This CDR3 region has 15 residues. The CDR3 nucleotides read TGTGCCAGCAGCTTAGCGCAAAGGGGGGGAAGTGGCTACACCTTC. It codes for CASSLAQRGGSGYTF. Supplemented by reference TRBV7-8 and TRBJ1-2, the full variable domain reads GAGVSQSPRYKVAKRGQDVALRCDPISGHVSLFWYQQALGQGPEFLTYFQNEAQLDKSGLPSDRFFAERPEGSVSTLKIQRTQQEDSAVYLCASSLAQRGGSGYTFGSGTRLTVV.

A few counts support this clone. This chain joins TRBV4-2 and TRBJ2-7; D gene ambiguous. Germline CDR1 is LGHNA and CDR2 is YNFKEQ. The V end lost 0 bases, the J end lost 4 bases, and 10 bases lay between the germline ends. CDR3 size: 14 residues. CDR3 region: CASSQDGQLYEQYF. The CDR3 DNA is TGTGCCAGCAGCCAAGATGGGCAGCTATACGAGCAGTACTTC.

This clone was detected a few times. This chain links TRBV30 with TRBJ1-5, with D possibly TRBD1 on 6 matching bases. The CDR3 contains 14 residues. V shed 5 bases and J shed 0 bases, with 11 bases lying between them. Germline values: CDR1 GTSNPN, CDR2 SVGIG (reference sequence). CDR3 sequence (DNA): TGTGCCTGGGGGGGGGCCGATAGCAATCAGCCCCAGCATTTT. Translating it yields CAWGGADSNQPQHF.

This clone was picked up a small number of times. This rearrangement joins TRBV6-6 to TRBJ2-3, with a weak D call TRBD2 (7 bases). CDR1 MNHNY and CDR2 SVGAGI come from the germline V gene (reference sequence). The CDR3 is 15 amino acids. V lost 7 bases and J lost 3, with 17 bases in between. As DNA, the CDR3 is TGTGCCAGCACCTCGGGGGGAGGGGGAACAGATACGCAGTATTTT. It is translated as CASTSGGGGTDTQYF.

This clone was seen a few times. Other DNA sequences in the same sample also yield this CDR3. The chain carries TRBV5-4 and TRBJ2-7; TRBD2 is a possible D gene (5 bases). The CDR3 is made up of 14 amino acids. The germline V gene encodes CDR1 SGHNT and CDR2 YYREEE (reference sequence). The V end lost 1 base, the J end lost 3 bases, and 11 bases lay between the germline ends. The CDR3 reads CASSLPGGDYEQYF. The CDR3 DNA sequence: TGTGCCAGCAGCTTGCCCGGAGGTGACTACGAGCAGTACTTC.

The J gene is TRBJ2-5, the V gene TRBV7-2, with 12 bases that match TRBD2. The ends lost 4 bases at V and 10 bases at J; junction bases unmatched: 10. This CDR3 comprises 15 residues. The germline gives CDR1 SGHTA, CDR2 FQGNSA. In DNA, the CDR3 is TGTGCCAGCAGCTCAGGACTAGCGGGAACAGTGGGCCAGTACTTC. This sequence encodes CASSSGLAGTVGQYF. Filled out from reference TRBV7-2 and TRBJ2-5, the complete variable domain reads GAGVSQSPSNKVTEKGKDVELRCDPISGHTALYWYRQSLGQGLEFLIYFQGNSAPDKSGLPSDRFSAERTGGSVSTLTIQRTQQEDSAVYLCASSSGLAGTVGQYFGPGTRLLVL.

This clone was counted between two and nine times. The gene calls are TRBV18 and TRBJ2-3; possible D gene TRBD1, 5 bases. This CDR3 region has 15 residues. Germline CDR1 is KGHSH and CDR2 is LQKENI. V was clipped by 3 bases and J by 3 bases, with 13 bases between them. CDR3 nucleotides: TGTGCCAGCTCACCTCAGGGAACGCGGACAGATACGCAGTATTTT. This translates into CASSPQGTRTDTQYF. Complete variable domain (other parts from reference TRBV18 and TRBJ2-3): NAGVMQNPRHLVRRRGQEARLRCSPMKGHSHVYWYRQLPEEGLKFMVYLQKENIIDESGMPKERFSAEFPKEGPSILRIQQVVRGDSAAYFCASSPQGTRTDTQYFGPGTRLTVL.

The rearrangement links TRBV28 to TRBJ1-1, with 10 bases matching TRBD1. With 10 bases clipped from V and 4 bases from J, the junction kept 3 bases outside the gene matches. This CDR3 region has 12 residues. Germline-derived CDR1 and CDR2 are MDHEN and SYDVKM. The CDR3 sequence: CAIDRGLTEAFF. CDR3 DNA sequence: TGTGCCATCGACAGGGGGCTCACTGAAGCTTTCTTT. Filled out from reference TRBV28 and TRBJ1-1, the complete variable domain reads DVKVTQSSRYLVKRTGEKVFLECVQDMDHENMFWYRQDPGLGLRLIYFSYDVKMKEKGDIPEGYSVSREKKERFSLILESASTNQTSMYLCAIDRGLTEAFFGQGTRLTVV.

The chain recombines TRBV2 with TRBJ2-2, with D possibly being TRBD1 (6 bases). V dropped 4 bases and J dropped 3 bases, with 12 bases sitting between them. Germline V gene sequence: CDR1 SNHLY, CDR2 FYNNEI. The CDR3 is 15 residues long. The DNA of the CDR3 is TGTGCCAGCAGTGCTCAGGGGCGTCACACCGGGGAGCTGTTTTTT. Its translation: CASSAQGRHTGELFF.